The 29 T cell receptor beta chains below come from one sample, sequenced in a study of T cells after yellow fever vaccination. MiXCR was run by TCRdb on the 5' RACE reads, yielding one entry per CDR3 protein. Of about 510,000 distinct CDR3 sequences detected, 20% to 25% appear once; the ten largest clones hold 15% to 20%. The sequences come from PBMCs, collected roughly 20 days after the first yellow fever vaccination. Receptor source: a man aged 18-30 years who received the YFV17D yellow fever vaccine.

This chain connects TRBV7-2 to TRBJ2-1; the match to TRBD2 covers 8 bases. This CDR3 is built from 13 residues. CDR1 and CDR2 (germline): SGHTA, FQGNSA. Germline trimming cut 5 bases from V and 12 bases from J; bases unmatched to any gene: 9. The CDR3 here is CASSPPGGTGQFF. Here the CDR3 DNA reads TGTGCCAGCAGCCCGCCGGGGGGGACGGGGCAGTTCTTC.

This clonotype was seen a handful of times. The chain is built from TRBV4-3 and TRBJ2-7; 8 bases agree with TRBD2. CDR1 is LGHNA, CDR2 YSLEER, per germline. This CDR3 is 15 amino acids long. After removal of 3 bases from V and 0 bases from J, the junction contained 4 bases not matched to a gene. The CDR3 sequence is CASSQERGSSYEQYF. CDR3 nucleotide sequence: TGCGCCAGCAGCCAGGAGCGGGGGAGCTCCTACGAGCAGTACTTC.

This chain joins TRBV20-1 and TRBJ2-2; a weak D match, TRBD2 (7 bases). The V end was cut by 3 bases, the J end by 3 bases, with 11 bases between. The CDR3 extends over 14 amino acids. Germline CDR1 reads DFQATT; CDR2 reads SNEGSKA (reference sequence). The CDR3 sequence is CSARRGGDTGELFF. DNA of the CDR3: TGCAGTGCTAGGAGGGGGGGGGACACCGGGGAGCTGTTTTTT.

This clonotype was seen only a few times. This chain connects TRBV6-2 or TRBV6-3 to TRBJ2-7; 9 nucleotides agree with TRBD1. The germline gives CDR1 MNHEY, CDR2 SVGEGT. The CDR3 loop spans 16 amino acids. Trimming removed 6 bases from V and 3 bases from J; junction bases left unmatched: 12. The DNA for the CDR3 is TGTGCCAGCAGGGATTCCGGGACAGGGACATTCTACGAGCAGTACTTC. Protein: CASRDSGTGTFYEQYF.

This clonotype was observed a few times. This sequence joins TRBV6-5 and TRBJ2-2; D possibly uses TRBD1 or TRBD2 (5 bases each). The V end was cut by 2 bases, the J end by 5 bases, with 12 bases between. The CDR3 covers 15 residues. From germline, CDR1 is MNHEY and CDR2 SVGAGI. CDR3 DNA: TGTGCCAGCAGTTACCGTCAGGGCGGGACCGGGGAGCTGTTTTTT. This codes for CASSYRQGGTGELFF.

This clonotype was recorded a few times. V and J are TRBV4-1 and TRBJ2-7; 10 bases are a match to TRBD2. This CDR3 has 16 residues. CDR1 and CDR2 (germline): MGHRA, YSYEKL. The V and J ends lost 1 base and 3 bases, in that order; junction bases with no gene match: 6. For the CDR3, the DNA is TGCGCCAGCAGCCAAGCCTACAGCGGGGGGGTCTACGAGCAGTACGTC. Its translation: CASSQAYSGGVYEQYV.

This clonotype has just a few counts. V usage is TRBV29-1 and J usage is TRBJ2-5, with TRBD1 as a possible D gene (5 bases). The CDR3 has 13 amino acids. Between the trimmed V and J ends, which lost 7 bases and 0 bases, there was a span of 12 bases. CDR1 and CDR2 (germline): SQVTM, ANQGSEA. The chain's CDR3 is CSAAEQDQETQYF. The CDR3 DNA reads as TGCAGCGCCGCGGAACAGGACCAAGAGACCCAGTACTTC.

V gene TRBV20-1 combines with J gene TRBJ2-6, with D possibly being TRBD1 or TRBD2 (5 bases each). There are 16 residues in the CDR3. From germline, CDR1 is DFQATT and CDR2 SNEGSKA (reference sequence). Trimming shortened V by 1 base and J by 2 bases, and 12 bases separated the two germline ends. CDR3 in amino acids: CSARALGTAGANVLTF. The DNA of the CDR3 is TGCAGTGCTAGAGCGCTAGGGACGGCTGGGGCCAACGTCCTGACTTTC.

J is TRBJ2-5 and V is TRBV19, with D possibly TRBD1 on 8 matching bases. Germline V lookup: CDR1 LNHDA, CDR2 SQIVND (reference sequence). The V end lost 3 bases, the J end lost 2 bases, and 13 bases lay between the germline ends. The CDR3 is 15 amino acids. CDR3: CASSIYRGGQETQYF. The CDR3, as DNA: TGTGCCAGTAGTATTTACAGGGGGGGACAAGAGACCCAGTACTTC. Using reference TRBV19 and TRBJ2-5 for the parts outside the CDR3, the full variable domain is DGGITQSPKYLFRKEGQNVTLSCEQNLNHDAMYWYRQDPGQGLRLIYYSQIVNDFQKGDIAEGYSVSREKKESFPLTVTSAQKNPTAFYLCASSIYRGGQETQYFGPGTRLLVL.

This clonotype was seen a handful of times. The CDR3 loop reads CASSATGEGTYGYTF. In DNA, the CDR3 is TGTGCCAGCTCAGCCACCGGAGAGGGAACATACGGCTACACCTTC. The chain couples TRBV18 to TRBJ1-2; unclear D gene. Germline lookup yields CDR1 KGHSH and CDR2 LQKENI. The V and J ends lost 5 bases and 8 bases respectively, with 21 bases between them. This CDR3 spans 15 amino acids.

The gene calls are TRBV9 and TRBJ2-1, with 8 bases fitting TRBD2. Germline values: CDR1 SGDLS, CDR2 YYNGEE. The length of the CDR3 is 14 residues. The J segment lost 5 bases and the V segment lost 2 bases, leaving 3 bases of the junction unmatched. CDR3 residues: CASSVTSGNNEQFF. The CDR3 DNA reads as TGTGCCAGCAGCGTTACTAGCGGCAACAATGAGCAGTTCTTC.

This clonotype was counted between two and nine times. V and J are TRBV7-2 and TRBJ2-3, with TRBD2 matching over 8 bases. With V trimmed by 5 bases and J by 0 bases, 7 bases remained unmatched. This CDR3 spans 16 amino acids. Germline values: CDR1 SGHTA, CDR2 FQGNSA. In nucleotides, the CDR3 is TGTGCCAGCAGCCCATTTGGCGGGGGGAGCACAGATACGCAGTATTTT. It codes for CASSPFGGGSTDTQYF.

This clonotype was seen only a few times. The chain carries TRBV4-1 and TRBJ2-1; possibly TRBD2 for D (5 bases). From germline, CDR1 is MGHRA and CDR2 YSYEKL. Trimming removed 5 bases from V and 7 bases from J, with 15 bases in between. The length of the CDR3 is 14 residues. The CDR3 sequence: CASSSGEAVNEQFF. The CDR3 bases are TGCGCCAGCAGCTCTGGCGAAGCGGTAAATGAGCAGTTCTTC.

V is TRBV6-5 and J is TRBJ2-5, with 11 bases lining up with TRBD2. This CDR3 contains 19 residues. With 0 bases clipped from V and 2 bases from J, the junction kept 11 bases outside the gene matches. Germline CDR1 and CDR2: MNHEY and SVGAGI. The CDR3 loop is CASSYSPSGGSQAQETQYF. The CDR3 nucleotides are TGTGCCAGCAGTTACTCGCCTAGCGGGGGGTCCCAAGCGCAAGAGACCCAGTACTTC.

This clonotype was detected only a few times. The chain has TRBV7-9 and TRBJ2-7; 9 bases match TRBD1. The V gene's germline CDR1 is SEHNR and CDR2 FQNEAQ (reference sequence). The CDR3 consists of 15 residues. With 5 bases clipped from V and 7 bases from J, the junction kept 12 bases outside the gene matches. The CDR3 DNA reads TGTGCCAGCAGCGAAGTGGGGACAGGGAGGTGGGAGCAGTACGTC. Translating gives CASSEVGTGRWEQYV.

V usage is TRBV20-1 and J usage is TRBJ2-2, with 10 bases fitting TRBD2. Germline V CDR1 and CDR2: DFQATT, SNEGSKA (reference sequence). The CDR3 has 15 residues. The trim removed 6 bases at V and 7 bases at J, leaving 11 bases unmatched. CDR3 amino acids: CSACSPSGGGGELFF. The CDR3 nucleotides are TGCAGTGCCTGCTCGCCTAGCGGGGGAGGCGGGGAGCTGTTTTTT.

The J gene is TRBJ1-6, the V gene TRBV5-1; 7 bases match TRBD1. The CDR3 is made up of 14 amino acids. V gave up 3 bases and J gave up 10 bases; unmatched junction bases: 7. CDR1 and CDR2 from the germline V gene are SGHRS and YFSETQ. The CDR3 loop reads CASSSDRQGSPLHF. In DNA, the CDR3 is TGCGCCAGCAGCTCGGACAGGCAAGGGTCACCCCTCCACTTT.

This clonotype has only a few counts. V usage is TRBV5-1 and J usage is TRBJ2-1, with 8 bases lining up with TRBD2. The length of the CDR3 is 14 residues. Germline values: CDR1 SGHRS, CDR2 YFSETQ. With 7 bases clipped from V and 4 bases from J, the junction kept 7 bases outside the gene matches. The CDR3 DNA sequence: TGCGCCAGCTACCCGGGACTAGAGTACAATGAGCAGTTCTTC. This translates into CASYPGLEYNEQFF.

This clonotype was observed a handful of times. The V call is TRBV7-2, the J call TRBJ1-4; D possibly corresponds to TRBD1 (6 bases). The CDR3 is 16 amino acids. CDR1 is SGHTA, CDR2 FQGNSA, per germline. With 5 bases removed from V and 4 bases from J, the gap between germline ends came to 17 bases. The DNA of the CDR3 is TGTGCCAGCAGCCCACAGGGCGGGACGGGTAATGAAAAACTGTTTTTT. This gives the protein CASSPQGGTGNEKLFF.

The rearrangement joins TRBV5-1 to TRBJ1-3, with 8 bases matching TRBD1. The CDR3 extends over 15 amino acids. Trimming at V came to 4 bases and at J to 2 bases, leaving 5 bases not matched to a gene. From germline, CDR1 is SGHRS and CDR2 YFSETQ. The CDR3 loop reads CASSPEQGAGNTIYF. The CDR3, as DNA: TGCGCCAGCAGCCCCGAACAGGGGGCTGGAAACACCATATATTTT.

The V gene is TRBV10-3, the J gene TRBJ2-3; TRBD1 is a possible D gene (5 bases). V shed 2 bases and J shed 3 bases, with 9 bases lying between them. Germline loops: CDR1 ENHRY, CDR2 SYGVKD. The CDR3 is 14 residues long. This chain's CDR3 is CAISELAGTDTQYF. CDR3 nucleotide sequence: TGTGCCATCAGTGAGCTGGCAGGGACAGATACGCAGTATTTT.

The chain employs TRBV24-1 and TRBJ1-2; a weak D match, TRBD1 (6 bases). Looked up from germline, CDR1 is KGHDR and CDR2 is SFDVKD. The CDR3 extends over 13 amino acids. Trimming stripped 9 bases from V and 4 bases from J, with 14 bases between. The chain's CDR3 is CATGHRDSYGYTF. The CDR3 DNA follows: TGTGCCACCGGGCACAGGGATAGCTATGGCTACACCTTC.

This clonotype appeared a few times. The gene calls are TRBV12-3 or TRBV12-4 and TRBJ2-3; 8 nucleotides match TRBD2. The CDR3 is 14 residues long. V gave up 5 bases and J gave up 4 bases; unmatched junction bases: 5. CDR3 DNA sequence: TGTGCCAGCAGTCAGTGGACTAGCTCAGATACGCAGTATTTT. Its translation: CASSQWTSSDTQYF.

V is TRBV5-5 and J is TRBJ2-1; D may match TRBD1 or TRBD2 (6 bases each). This CDR3 is built from 14 residues. Trimming pared 4 bases from V and 3 bases from J, leaving 11 bases between. CDR1 SGHKS and CDR2 YYEKEE come from the germline V gene (reference sequence). CDR3 loop: CASSLEGVYNEQFF. CDR3 DNA sequence: TGTGCCAGCAGCCTGGAGGGGGTCTACAATGAGCAGTTCTTC.

The rearrangement joins TRBV28 to TRBJ2-5; 8 positions match TRBD1. V shed 5 bases and J 2 bases; nucleotides not matched to a gene: 7. Germline V CDR1 and CDR2: MDHEN, SYDVKM. This CDR3 spans 15 amino acids. The CDR3 protein is CASSKPQGVQETQYF. DNA of the CDR3: TGTGCCAGCAGTAAACCACAGGGGGTACAAGAGACCCAGTACTTC.

V is TRBV12-3 or TRBV12-4 and J is TRBJ2-5; maybe TRBD1 (6 bases). The CDR3 sequence is 14 residues long. Deletions cut 5 bases from V and 1 base from J, with 11 bases between. The CDR3, as DNA: TGTGCCAGCAGTGAGGGGGTGATCCAAGAGACCCAGTACTTC. This translates into CASSEGVIQETQYF.

This clonotype occurred a few times. The genes are TRBV25-1 and TRBJ2-7, with D possibly matching TRBD1 (6 bases). V was clipped by 6 bases and J by 4 bases, with 10 bases between them. Per germline, CDR1 MGHDK and CDR2 SYGVNS. This CDR3 region has 12 residues. CDR3 region: CASSEDRYEQYF. The CDR3, as DNA: TGTGCCAGCAGCGAGGACAGATACGAGCAGTACTTC.

The rearrangement uses TRBV27 and TRBJ2-7; perhaps D is TRBD1 or TRBD2 (7 bases each). The CDR3 is made up of 14 amino acids. Looked up from germline, CDR1 is MNHEY and CDR2 is SMNVEV (reference sequence). The V end lost 2 bases, the J end lost 6 bases, and 14 bases lay between the germline ends. CDR3 region: CASSLGQGGGEQYV. CDR3 in DNA: TGTGCCAGCAGTTTAGGGCAGGGGGGGGGCGAGCAGTACGTC.

This clonotype was seen at least ten times. The chain carries TRBV5-1 and TRBJ1-1; the match to TRBD1 covers 7 bases. The germline CDR1 and CDR2 sequences are SGHRS and YFSETQ. The CDR3 sequence is 13 residues long. Losses at the gene ends were 9 bases for V and 2 bases for J; bases not matched to a gene: 7. CDR3 amino acids: CATRQGLNTEAFF. The CDR3 bases are TGCGCCACCCGACAGGGATTAAACACTGAAGCTTTCTTT.